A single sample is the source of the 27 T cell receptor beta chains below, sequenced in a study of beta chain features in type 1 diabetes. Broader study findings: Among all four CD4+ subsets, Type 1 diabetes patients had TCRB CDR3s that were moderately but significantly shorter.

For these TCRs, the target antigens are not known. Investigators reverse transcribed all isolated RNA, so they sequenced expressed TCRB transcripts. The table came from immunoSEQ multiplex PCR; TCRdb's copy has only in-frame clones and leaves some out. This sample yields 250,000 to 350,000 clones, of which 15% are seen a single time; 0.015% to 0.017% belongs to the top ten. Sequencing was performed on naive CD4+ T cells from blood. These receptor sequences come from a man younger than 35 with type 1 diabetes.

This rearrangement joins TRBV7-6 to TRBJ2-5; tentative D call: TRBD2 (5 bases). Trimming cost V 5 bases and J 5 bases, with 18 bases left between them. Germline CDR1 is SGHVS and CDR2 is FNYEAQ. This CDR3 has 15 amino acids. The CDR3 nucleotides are TGTGCCAGCAGCGCTAGCCCGATAGCGTTTGAGACCCAGTACTTC. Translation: CASSASPIAFETQYF.

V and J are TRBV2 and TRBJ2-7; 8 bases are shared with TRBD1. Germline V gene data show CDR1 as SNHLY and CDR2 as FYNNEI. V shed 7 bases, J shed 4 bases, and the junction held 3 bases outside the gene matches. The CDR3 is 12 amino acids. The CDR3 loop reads CASKDRGYEQYF. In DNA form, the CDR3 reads TGTGCCAGCAAAGACAGGGGTTACGAGCAGTACTTC.

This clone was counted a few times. The DNA of the CDR3 is TGTGCCAGCAGCTTCCAGCGGGGGCGCACAGATACGCAGTATTTT. Translating it yields CASSFQRGRTDTQYF. This chain joins TRBV7-2 and TRBJ2-3; TRBD2 matches 8 bases. This CDR3 contains 15 residues. V dropped 3 bases and J dropped 1; count of bases not matched to a gene: 3. Germline V lookup: CDR1 SGHTA, CDR2 FQGNSA.

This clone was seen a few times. CDR3 residues: CASSVYGVGDSPLHF. CDR3 DNA sequence: TGTGCCAGCAGCGTATACGGGGTTGGGGATTCACCCCTCCACTTT. The V gene is TRBV9, the J gene TRBJ1-6; no reliable D call. The germline V gene has CDR1 SGDLS and CDR2 YYNGEE. V shed 1 base and J shed 8 bases, with 13 bases lying between them. The CDR3 covers 15 residues.

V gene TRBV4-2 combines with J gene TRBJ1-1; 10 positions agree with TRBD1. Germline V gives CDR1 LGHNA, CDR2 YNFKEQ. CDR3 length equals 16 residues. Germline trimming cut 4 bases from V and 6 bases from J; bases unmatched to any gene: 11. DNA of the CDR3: TGTGCCAGCAGCCTCGTCACTGGGACAGGGGTTGCTGAAGCTTTCTTT. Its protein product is CASSLVTGTGVAEAFF.

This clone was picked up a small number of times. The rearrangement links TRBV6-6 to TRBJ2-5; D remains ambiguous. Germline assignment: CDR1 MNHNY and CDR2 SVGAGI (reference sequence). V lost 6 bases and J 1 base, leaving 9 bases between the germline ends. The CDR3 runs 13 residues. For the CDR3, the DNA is TGTGCCAGCAGCTACAGAGCCCAAGAGACCCAGTACTTC. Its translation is CASSYRAQETQYF.

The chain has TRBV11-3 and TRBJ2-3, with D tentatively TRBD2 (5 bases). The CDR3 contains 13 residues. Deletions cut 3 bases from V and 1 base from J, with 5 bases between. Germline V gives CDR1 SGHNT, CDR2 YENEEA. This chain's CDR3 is CASSLGGTDTQYF. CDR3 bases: TGTGCCAGCAGCTTGGGAGGCACAGATACGCAGTATTTT.

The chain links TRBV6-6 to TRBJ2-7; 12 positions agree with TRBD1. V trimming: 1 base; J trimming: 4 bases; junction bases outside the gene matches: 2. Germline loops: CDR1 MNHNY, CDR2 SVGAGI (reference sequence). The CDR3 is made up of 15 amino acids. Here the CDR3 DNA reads TGTGCCAGCAGTTACTTGGGACAGGGGGCGTACGAGCAGTACTTC. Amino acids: CASSYLGQGAYEQYF.

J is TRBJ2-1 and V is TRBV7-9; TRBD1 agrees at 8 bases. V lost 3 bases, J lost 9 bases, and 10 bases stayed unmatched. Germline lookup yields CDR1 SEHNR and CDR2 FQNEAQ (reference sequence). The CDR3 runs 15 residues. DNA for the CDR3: TGTGCCAGCAGCTTTACGGGGGACAGGCCCACTGAGCAGTTCTTC. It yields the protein CASSFTGDRPTEQFF.

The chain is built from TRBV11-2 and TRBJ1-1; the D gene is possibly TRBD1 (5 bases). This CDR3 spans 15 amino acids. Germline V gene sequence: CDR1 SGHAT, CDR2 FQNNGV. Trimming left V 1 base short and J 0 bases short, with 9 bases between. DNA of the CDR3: TGTGCCAGCAGCTTAGGGTTGACAGTGAACACTGAAGCTTTCTTT. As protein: CASSLGLTVNTEAFF.

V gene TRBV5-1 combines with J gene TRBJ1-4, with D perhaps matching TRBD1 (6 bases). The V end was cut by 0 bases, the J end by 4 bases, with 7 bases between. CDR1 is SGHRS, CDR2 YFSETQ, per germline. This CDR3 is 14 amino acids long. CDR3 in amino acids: CASSLGTVNEKLFF. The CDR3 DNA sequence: TGCGCCAGCAGCTTGGGGACAGTTAATGAAAAACTGTTTTTT.

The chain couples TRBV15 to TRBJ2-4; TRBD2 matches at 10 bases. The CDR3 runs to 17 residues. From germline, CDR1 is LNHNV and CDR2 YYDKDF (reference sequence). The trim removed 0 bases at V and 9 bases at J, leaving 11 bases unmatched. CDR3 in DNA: TGTGCCACCAGCAGAGATCCGGCTAGCGGGAGTCGGGGCATTCAGTACTTC. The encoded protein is CATSRDPASGSRGIQYF.

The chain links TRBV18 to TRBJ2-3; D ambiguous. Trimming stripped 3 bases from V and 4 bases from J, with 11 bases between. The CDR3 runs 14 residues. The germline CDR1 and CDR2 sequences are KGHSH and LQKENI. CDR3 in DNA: TGTGCCAGCTCACCTTTAGCCAAAGCAGATACGCAGTATTTT. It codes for CASSPLAKADTQYF.

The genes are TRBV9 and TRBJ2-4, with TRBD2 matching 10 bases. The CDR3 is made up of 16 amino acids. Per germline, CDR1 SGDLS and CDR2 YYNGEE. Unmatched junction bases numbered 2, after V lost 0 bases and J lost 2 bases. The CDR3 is CASSVGLAGSKNIQYF. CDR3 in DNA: TGTGCCAGCAGCGTAGGACTAGCGGGCTCCAAAAACATTCAGTACTTC.

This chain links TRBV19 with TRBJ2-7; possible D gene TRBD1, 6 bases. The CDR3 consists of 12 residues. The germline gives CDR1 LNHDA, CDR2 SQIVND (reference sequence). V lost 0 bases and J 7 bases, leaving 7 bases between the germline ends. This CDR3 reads CASSIDRGEQYF. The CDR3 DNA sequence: TGTGCCAGTAGTATAGACAGGGGTGAGCAGTACTTC.

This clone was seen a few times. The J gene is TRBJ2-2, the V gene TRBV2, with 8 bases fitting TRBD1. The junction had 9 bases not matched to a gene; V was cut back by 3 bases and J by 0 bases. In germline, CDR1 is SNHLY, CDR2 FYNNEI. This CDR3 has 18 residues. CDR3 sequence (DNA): TGTGCCAGCAGTGACCGACTGACAGGGGACACGAACACCGGGGAGCTGTTTTTT. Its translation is CASSDRLTGDTNTGELFF.

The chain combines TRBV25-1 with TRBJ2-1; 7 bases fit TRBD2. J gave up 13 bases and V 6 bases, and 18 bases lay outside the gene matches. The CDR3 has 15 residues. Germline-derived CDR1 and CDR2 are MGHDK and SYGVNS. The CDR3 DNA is TGTGCCAGCAGGGCCGGGGGAGGGAGTGGTAGTCACCAGTTCTTC. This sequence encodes CASRAGGGSGSHQFF. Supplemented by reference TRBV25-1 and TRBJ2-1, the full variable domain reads EADIYQTPRYLVIGTGKKITLECSQTMGHDKMYWYQQDPGMELHLIHYSYGVNSTEKGDLSSESTVSRIRTEHFPLTLESARPSHTSQYLCASRAGGGSGSHQFFGPGTRLTVL.

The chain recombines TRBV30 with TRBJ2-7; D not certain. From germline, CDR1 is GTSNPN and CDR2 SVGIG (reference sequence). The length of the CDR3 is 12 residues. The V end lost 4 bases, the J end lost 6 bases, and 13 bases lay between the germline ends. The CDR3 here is CAWNTPALEQYF. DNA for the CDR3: TGTGCCTGGAATACACCCGCTCTCGAGCAGTACTTC.

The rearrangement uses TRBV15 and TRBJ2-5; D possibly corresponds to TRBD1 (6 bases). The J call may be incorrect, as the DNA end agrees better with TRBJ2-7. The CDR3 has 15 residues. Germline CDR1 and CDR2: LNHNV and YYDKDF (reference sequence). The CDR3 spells CATSSQGLGSGEQYF. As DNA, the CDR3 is TGTGCCACCAGCAGCCAGGGGTTAGGTTCGGGCGAGCAGTACTTC.

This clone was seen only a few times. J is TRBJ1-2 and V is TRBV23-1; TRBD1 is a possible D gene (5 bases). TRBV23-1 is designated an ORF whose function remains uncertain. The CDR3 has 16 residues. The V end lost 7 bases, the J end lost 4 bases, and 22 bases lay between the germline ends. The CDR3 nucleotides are TGCGCCAGCAATTGGACCAGGACATTCGGCCGCTATGGCTACACCTTC. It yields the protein CASNWTRTFGRYGYTF.

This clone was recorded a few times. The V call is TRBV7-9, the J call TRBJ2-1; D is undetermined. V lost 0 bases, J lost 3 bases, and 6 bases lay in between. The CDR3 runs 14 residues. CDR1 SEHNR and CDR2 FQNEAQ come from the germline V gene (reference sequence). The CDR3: CASSLASGYNEQFF. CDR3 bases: TGTGCCAGCAGCTTAGCGTCGGGCTACAATGAGCAGTTCTTC.

CDR3 DNA: TGTGCCAGCAGTTTATTACCCCCCCGGCGGTCAAACACCGGGGAGCTGTTTTTT. Amino acid sequence: CASSLLPPRRSNTGELFF. The chain recombines TRBV28 with TRBJ2-2, with unresolved D. The length of the CDR3 is 18 residues. Trimming shortened V by 1 base and J by 2 bases, and 17 bases separated the two germline ends. Germline V CDR1 and CDR2: MDHEN, SYDVKM.

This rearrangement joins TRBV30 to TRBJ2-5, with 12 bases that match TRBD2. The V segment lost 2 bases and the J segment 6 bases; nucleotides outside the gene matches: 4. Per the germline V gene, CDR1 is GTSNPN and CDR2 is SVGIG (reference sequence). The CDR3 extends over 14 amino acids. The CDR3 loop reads CAWSPSGRAQTQYF. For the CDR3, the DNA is TGTGCCTGGAGTCCTAGCGGGAGGGCCCAGACCCAGTACTTC.

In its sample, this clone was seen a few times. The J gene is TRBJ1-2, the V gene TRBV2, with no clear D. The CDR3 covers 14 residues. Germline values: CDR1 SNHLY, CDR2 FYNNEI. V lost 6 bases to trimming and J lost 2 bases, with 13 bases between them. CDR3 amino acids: CASRPTYTNYGYTF. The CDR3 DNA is TGTGCCAGCAGGCCGACATATACCAACTATGGCTACACCTTC.

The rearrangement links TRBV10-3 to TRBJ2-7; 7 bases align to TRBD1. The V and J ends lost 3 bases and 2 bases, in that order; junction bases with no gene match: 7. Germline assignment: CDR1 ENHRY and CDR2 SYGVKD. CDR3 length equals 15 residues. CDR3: CAISDSTGRPYEQYF. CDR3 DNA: TGTGCCATCAGTGATTCGACAGGGAGACCCTACGAGCAGTACTTC.

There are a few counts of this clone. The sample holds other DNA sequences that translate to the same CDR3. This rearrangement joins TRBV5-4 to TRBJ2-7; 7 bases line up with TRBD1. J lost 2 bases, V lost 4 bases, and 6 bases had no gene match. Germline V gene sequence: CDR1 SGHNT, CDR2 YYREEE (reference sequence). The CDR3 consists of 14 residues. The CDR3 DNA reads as TGTGCCAGCAGCCGGACAGGTGGACCCTACGAGCAGTACTTC. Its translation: CASSRTGGPYEQYF.

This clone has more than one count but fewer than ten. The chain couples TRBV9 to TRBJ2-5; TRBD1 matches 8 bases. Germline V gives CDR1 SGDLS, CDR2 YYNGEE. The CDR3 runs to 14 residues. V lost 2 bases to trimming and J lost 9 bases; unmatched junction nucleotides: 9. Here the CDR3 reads CASSVATGEGPQYF. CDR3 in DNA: TGTGCCAGCAGCGTCGCGACAGGGGAAGGCCCCCAGTACTTC.